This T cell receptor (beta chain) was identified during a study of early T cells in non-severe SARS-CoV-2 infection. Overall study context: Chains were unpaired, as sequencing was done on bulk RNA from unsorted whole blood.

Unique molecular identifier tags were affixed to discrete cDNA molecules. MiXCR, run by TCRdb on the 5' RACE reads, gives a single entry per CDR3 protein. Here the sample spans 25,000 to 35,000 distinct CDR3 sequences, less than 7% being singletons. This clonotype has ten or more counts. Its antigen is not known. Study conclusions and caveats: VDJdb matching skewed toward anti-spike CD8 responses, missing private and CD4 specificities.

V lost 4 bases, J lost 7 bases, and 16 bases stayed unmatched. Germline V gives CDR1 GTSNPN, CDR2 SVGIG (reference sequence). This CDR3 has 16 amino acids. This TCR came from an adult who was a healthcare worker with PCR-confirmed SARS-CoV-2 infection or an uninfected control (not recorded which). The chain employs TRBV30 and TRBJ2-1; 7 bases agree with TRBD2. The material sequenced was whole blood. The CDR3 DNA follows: TGTGCCTGGACGAATCTAGCGGCAGACCGGGGTAATGAGCAGTTCTTC. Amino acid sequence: CAWTNLAADRGNEQFF.